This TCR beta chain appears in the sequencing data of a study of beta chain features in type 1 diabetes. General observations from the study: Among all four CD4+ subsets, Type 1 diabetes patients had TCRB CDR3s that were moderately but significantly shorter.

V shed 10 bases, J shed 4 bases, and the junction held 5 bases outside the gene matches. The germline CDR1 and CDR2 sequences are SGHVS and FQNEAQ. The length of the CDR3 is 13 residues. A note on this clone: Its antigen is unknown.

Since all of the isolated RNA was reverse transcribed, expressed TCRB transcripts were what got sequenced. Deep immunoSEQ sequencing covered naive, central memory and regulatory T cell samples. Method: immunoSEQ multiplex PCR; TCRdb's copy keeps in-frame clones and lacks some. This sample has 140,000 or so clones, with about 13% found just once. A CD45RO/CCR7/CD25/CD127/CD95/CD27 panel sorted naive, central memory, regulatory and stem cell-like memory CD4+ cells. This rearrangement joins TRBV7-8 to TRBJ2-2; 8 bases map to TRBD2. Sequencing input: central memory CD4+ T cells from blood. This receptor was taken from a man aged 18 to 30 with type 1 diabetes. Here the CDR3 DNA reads TGTGCCACCCTACGGGGGGGCACCGGGGAGCTGTTTTTT. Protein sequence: CATLRGGTGELFF.